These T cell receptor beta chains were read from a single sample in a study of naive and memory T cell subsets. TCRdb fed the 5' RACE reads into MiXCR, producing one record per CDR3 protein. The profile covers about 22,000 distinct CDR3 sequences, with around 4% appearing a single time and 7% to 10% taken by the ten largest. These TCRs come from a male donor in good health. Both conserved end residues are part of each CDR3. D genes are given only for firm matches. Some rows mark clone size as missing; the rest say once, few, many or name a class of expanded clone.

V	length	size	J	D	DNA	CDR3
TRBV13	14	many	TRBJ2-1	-	TGTGCCAGCAGCCAACGGGACCTCCTTAATGAGCAGTTCTTC	CASSQRDLLNEQFF
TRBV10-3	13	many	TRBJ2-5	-	TGTGCCATCAGTGAAGGCAGGGGGGTGACCCAGTACTTC	CAISEGRGVTQYF
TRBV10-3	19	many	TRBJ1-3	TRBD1	TGTGCCATCAGTGACGGGACAGGGGGGTCAAGGGGAGTTGGAAACACCATATATTTT	CAISDGTGGSRGVGNTIYF
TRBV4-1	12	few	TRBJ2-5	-	TGCGCCAGCAGCCAAGAAAGAGAGACCCAGTACTTC	CASSQERETQYF
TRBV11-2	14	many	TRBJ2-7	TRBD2	TGTGCCAGCAGCTTCGCGGGACTAGCGTTCGAGCAGTACTTC	CASSFAGLAFEQYF
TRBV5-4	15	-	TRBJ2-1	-	TGTGCCAGCACCCCTGAGTTCAGCTCCTACAATGAGCAGTTCTTC	CASTPEFSSYNEQFF
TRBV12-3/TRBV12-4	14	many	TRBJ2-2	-	TGTGCCAGCAGTTTCGGGATCAGCACCGGGGAGCTGTTTTTT	CASSFGISTGELFF
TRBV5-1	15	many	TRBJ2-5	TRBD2	TGCGCCAGCAGCTCGGGACTAGCGGGAGGAGAGACCCAGTACTTC	CASSSGLAGGETQYF
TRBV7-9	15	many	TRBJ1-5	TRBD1	TGTGCCAGCAGCTTACATGACAGGGACAATCAGCCCCAGCATTTT	CASSLHDRDNQPQHF
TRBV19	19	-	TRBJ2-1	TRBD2	TGTGCCAGTAGTATAGCGCGGCTAGCGGGAGGGTCCCGTCGGAATGAGCAGTTCTTC	CASSIARLAGGSRRNEQFF
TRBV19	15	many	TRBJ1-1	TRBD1	TGTGCCAGTAGCCGGGGGACAGGGGGCAACACTGAAGCTTTCTTT	CASSRGTGGNTEAFF
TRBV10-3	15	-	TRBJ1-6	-	TGTGCCATCAGTGAGTCAGGGACCGATAATTCACCCCTCAACTTT	CAISESGTDNSPLNF
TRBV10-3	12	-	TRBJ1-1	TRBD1	TGTGCCATCAGTGGACAGGGCCCTGAAGCTTTCTTT	CAISGQGPEAFF
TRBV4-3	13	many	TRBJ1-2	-	TGCGCCAGCAGCCAAGATCACGACCTATCCTACACCTTC	CASSQDHDLSYTF
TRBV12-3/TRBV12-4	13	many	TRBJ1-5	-	TGTGCCAGCAGGGAGGGAGGGGGTCAGCCCCAGCATTTT	CASREGGGQPQHF
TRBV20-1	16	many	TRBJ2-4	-	TGCAGTGCTGCCAGGGGTCAGGGTGTAGCCAAAAACATTCAGTACTTC	CSAARGQGVAKNIQYF
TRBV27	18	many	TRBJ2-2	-	TGTGCCAGCAGTTTATCAAGTTCCTGGACAAGGAACACCGGGGAGCTGTTTTTT	CASSLSSSWTRNTGELFF
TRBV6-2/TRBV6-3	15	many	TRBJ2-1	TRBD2	TGTGCCAGCAGTAGGAGACTAGCGGGGTACAATGAGCAGTTCTTC	CASSRRLAGYNEQFF
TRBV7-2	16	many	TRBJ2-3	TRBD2	TGTGCCAGCAGCCCTGGGCTAGCGGGGGGTGGGGATACGCAGTATTTT	CASSPGLAGGGDTQYF
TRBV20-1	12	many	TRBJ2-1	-	TGCAGTGCTAGAGACGTAGGAACGGAGCAGTTCTTC	CSARDVGTEQFF
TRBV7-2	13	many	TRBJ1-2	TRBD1	TGTGCCAGCAGCCCCGGACAGGGGTACGGCTACACCTTC	CASSPGQGYGYTF
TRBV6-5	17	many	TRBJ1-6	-	TGTGCCAGCAGTTACTCGGGGACCCTTGGGCGGAATTCACCCCTCCACTTT	CASSYSGTLGRNSPLHF
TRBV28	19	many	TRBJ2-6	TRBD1	TGTGCCAGCAGCCCCTACGGGGTACAGGGGAGCTCTGGGGCCAACGTCCTGACTTTC	CASSPYGVQGSSGANVLTF
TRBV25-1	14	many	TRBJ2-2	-	TGTGCCAGCAGGGCAGGGGCGAACACCGGGGAGCTGTTTTTT	CASRAGANTGELFF
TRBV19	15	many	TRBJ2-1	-	TGTGCCAGTAGTATTAGTCCTAACAGGAGGAATGAGCAGTTCTTC	CASSISPNRRNEQFF
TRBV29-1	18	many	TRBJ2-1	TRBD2	TGCAGCGTTGAAGATCGGGGGACTAGCGGGATCTCCTACAATGAGCAGTTCTTC	CSVEDRGTSGISYNEQFF
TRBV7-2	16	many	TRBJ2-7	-	TGTGCCAGCAGCTTATATAGTCTAGGGACGTCCTACGAGCAGTACTTC	CASSLYSLGTSYEQYF
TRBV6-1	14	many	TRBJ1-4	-	TGTGCCAGCAGTGAACGGCCAACTAATGAAAAACTGTTTTTT	CASSERPTNEKLFF
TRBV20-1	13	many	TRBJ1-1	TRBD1	TGCAGTGCGGGGACAGAGATGAACACTGAAGCTTTCTTT	CSAGTEMNTEAFF
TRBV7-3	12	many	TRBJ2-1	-	TGTGCCAGCAGGACGGGGGCCAATGAGCAGTTCTTC	CASRTGANEQFF
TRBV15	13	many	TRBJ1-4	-	TGTGCCACCAGCAGAGTGCCTTCACAAAAACTGTTTTTT	CATSRVPSQKLFF
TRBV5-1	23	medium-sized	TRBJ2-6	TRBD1	TGCGCCAGCAGCGCCCCCCGGGACAGGGTACTTAGCTCACTGTTATCTGGGGCCAACGTCCTGACTTTC	CASSAPRDRVLSSLLSGANVLTF
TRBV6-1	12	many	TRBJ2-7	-	TGTGCCAGCACGGGCAGCTCCTACGAGCAGTACTTC	CASTGSSYEQYF
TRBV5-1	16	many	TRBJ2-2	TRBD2	TGCGCCAGCAGCCCCAGACTAGCGGGAGCAACCGGGGAGCTGTTTTTT	CASSPRLAGATGELFF
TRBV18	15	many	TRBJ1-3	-	TGTGCCAGCTCCCCCGGGGGGAGCTCTGGAAACACCATATATTTT	CASSPGGSSGNTIYF
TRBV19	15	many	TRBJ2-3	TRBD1	TGTGCCAGTAAGGATTGGACAGGATCAGCAGATACGCAGTATTTT	CASKDWTGSADTQYF
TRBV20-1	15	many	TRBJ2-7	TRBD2	TGCAGTGCGGAGTCCGGAACGGGACTAGCGGGCGAGCAGTACTTC	CSAESGTGLAGEQYF
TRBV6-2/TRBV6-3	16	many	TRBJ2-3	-	TGTGCCAGCAGTCCCCGGACCCTCCGCCTCCCAGATACGCAGTATTTT	CASSPRTLRLPDTQYF
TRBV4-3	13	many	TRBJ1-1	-	TGCGCCAGCAGCCAAGGGGAATATACTGAAGCTTTCTTT	CASSQGEYTEAFF
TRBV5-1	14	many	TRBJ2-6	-	TGCGCCAGCTGGGACTCCGAAGGGGCCAACGTCCTGACTTTC	CASWDSEGANVLTF